The 32 T cell receptor beta chains below were found in one sample sequenced in a study of memory CD4+ T cells and cytomegalovirus serostatus (dated by TCRdb to between 2018 and 2021). Libraries were made using the immunoSEQ multiplex PCR assay. Held by TCRdb, this immuneACCESS table contains in-frame sequences only and omits some clones. Under half of the omission traces to an unresolved V gene where checked; the cause of the rest is unknown. Recorded for this sample are 50,000 to 60,000 clones; over 65% of them occurred a single time. The ten largest account for roughly 0.6% of the sample. A FACSAria II was used to sort memory CD4+ T cells, defined as single viable CD3+CD4+CD8-CD45RO+ cells. Sequencing was performed on memory CD4+ T cells from blood. The receptors were sampled from an adult in good health and CMV-seronegative.

This chain joins TRBV19 and TRBJ1-5; D might be TRBD1 (6 bases). Trimming took off 0 bases at V and 4 bases at J, with 19 bases between the two ends. CDR3 length: 18 amino acids. In germline, CDR1 is LNHDA, CDR2 SQIVND (reference sequence). CDR3: CASSIDRRGGLRNQPQHF. In DNA, the CDR3 is TGTGCCAGTAGTATAGACCGTCGGGGGGGCTTACGGAATCAGCCCCAGCATTTT.

The rearrangement joins TRBV7-2 to TRBJ1-3; no clear D. The germline CDR1 and CDR2 sequences are SGHTA and FQGNSA. The CDR3 has 14 residues. The ends were cut back, 5 bases at V and 4 bases at J, with 12 bases in the middle. The CDR3 here is CASSPTTWGNTIYF. The CDR3 coding sequence is TGTGCCAGCAGCCCGACGACGTGGGGAAACACCATATATTTT.

J is TRBJ1-2 and V is TRBV5-1, with D possibly being TRBD1 (5 bases). The CDR3 runs to 15 residues. V was pared by 3 bases and J by 3 bases, with 15 bases between. Per germline, CDR1 SGHRS and CDR2 YFSETQ. CDR3 protein: CASSSQGEGYYGYTF. CDR3 sequence (DNA): TGCGCCAGCAGCTCTCAAGGGGAGGGATACTATGGCTACACCTTC.

V and J are TRBV30 and TRBJ1-3, with D possibly TRBD1 on 5 matching bases. Trimming pared 3 bases from V and 7 bases from J, leaving 10 bases between. Germline-derived CDR1 and CDR2 are GTSNPN and SVGIG (reference sequence). CDR3 length equals 12 residues. CDR3 sequence: CAWRGRANTIYF. CDR3 in DNA: TGTGCCTGGAGAGGCAGGGCTAACACCATATATTTT.

This rearrangement joins TRBV7-2 to TRBJ2-7; TRBD2 agrees at 13 bases. Germline V lookup: CDR1 SGHTA, CDR2 FQGNSA. V trimming: 5 bases; J trimming: 4 bases; junction bases outside the gene matches: 5. CDR3 length: 15 amino acids. The DNA for the CDR3 is TGTGCCAGCAGCCAGACTAGCGGGGGGATATACGAGCAGTACTTC. Translating gives CASSQTSGGIYEQYF.

This CDR3 is CASSLGRGRRTSGANVLTF. The DNA for the CDR3 is TGTGCCAGCAGCTTAGGTAGGGGGCGCCGCACCTCTGGGGCCAACGTCCTGACTTTC. The chain carries TRBV11-2 and TRBJ2-6, with 7 bases lining up with TRBD1. In germline, CDR1 is SGHAT, CDR2 FQNNGV. The ends lost 1 base at V and 0 bases at J; junction bases unmatched: 9. The CDR3 runs to 19 residues.

The chain combines TRBV7-8 with TRBJ1-5; D unclear. The CDR3 extends over 12 amino acids. The V gene's germline CDR1 is SGHVS and CDR2 FQNEAQ. The V and J ends lost 5 bases and 3 bases respectively, with 5 bases between them. The DNA for the CDR3 is TGTGCCAGCAGCCCCCCCAATCAGCCCCAGCATTTT. It encodes CASSPPNQPQHF.

On this clone: The sample carries other DNA sequences with the same CDR3. The chain links TRBV6-1 to TRBJ1-2; D is ambiguous. Trimming removed 5 bases from V and 8 bases from J, with 6 bases in between. CDR3 length equals 10 residues. Germline V lookup: CDR1 MNHNS, CDR2 SASEGT. CDR3 nucleotide sequence: TGTGCCAGCAGTCTCCGGGGCTACACCTTC. Amino acids: CASSLRGYTF.

This clone has a handful of counts. This chain uses TRBV19 with TRBJ1-2; the match to TRBD1 covers 7 bases. The CDR3 has 14 residues. Germline V gene lookup returns CDR1 LNHDA and CDR2 SQIVND (reference sequence). With 6 bases clipped from V and 2 bases from J, the junction kept 6 bases outside the gene matches. Here the CDR3 reads CASSETGQNYGYTF. CDR3 coding DNA: TGTGCCAGTAGCGAGACAGGGCAGAACTATGGCTACACCTTC.

This rearrangement joins TRBV5-1 to TRBJ2-3; D unclear. Trimming shortened V by 0 bases and J by 2 bases, and 10 bases separated the two germline ends. The CDR3 sequence is 15 residues long. Germline V gene data show CDR1 as SGHRS and CDR2 as YFSETQ. The CDR3 spells CASSLGTGPTDTQYF. Written as DNA, the CDR3 is TGCGCCAGCAGCTTGGGAACGGGTCCCACAGATACGCAGTATTTT. Using reference TRBV5-1 and TRBJ2-3 for the parts outside the CDR3, the full variable domain is KAGVTQTPRYLIKTRGQQVTLSCSPISGHRSVSWYQQTPGQGLQFLFEYFSETQRNKGNFPGRFSGRQFSNSRSEMNVSTLELGDSALYLCASSLGTGPTDTQYFGPGTRLTVL.

The J gene is TRBJ2-5, the V gene TRBV10-3; D gene unclear. The germline gives CDR1 ENHRY, CDR2 SYGVKD. The CDR3 contains 13 residues. Trimming cost V 7 bases and J 2 bases, with 11 bases left between them. The chain's CDR3 is CAIMSDGQETQYF. The CDR3 region has the DNA TGTGCCATCATGTCGGACGGACAAGAGACCCAGTACTTC.

The CDR3 DNA follows: TGTGCCAGCAGCCCAAGACTAGGGACAGATACGCAGTATTTT. Amino acid sequence: CASSPRLGTDTQYF. The chain couples TRBV11-2 to TRBJ2-3, with D possibly TRBD2 on 6 matching bases. Trimming took 5 bases from V and 3 from J, leaving 12 bases between them. The CDR3 extends over 14 amino acids. Germline values: CDR1 SGHAT, CDR2 FQNNGV.

The rearrangement joins TRBV30 to TRBJ2-1; TRBD2 matches 11 bases. Unmatched junction bases numbered 19, after V lost 0 bases and J lost 6 bases. The CDR3 is made up of 20 amino acids. Germline loops: CDR1 GTSNPN, CDR2 SVGIG (reference sequence). CDR3 DNA sequence: TGTGCCTGGAGTGTACTGATGGGAGGACTAGCGGGCGCCGCTAGCAATGAGCAGTTCTTC. Translating gives CAWSVLMGGLAGAASNEQFF.

The chain joins TRBV28 to TRBJ1-5; TRBD1 is a possible D gene (5 bases). Germline V CDR1 and CDR2: MDHEN, SYDVKM. CDR3 length equals 14 residues. Trimming cost V 6 bases and J 5 bases, with 14 bases left between them. DNA of the CDR3: TGTGCCAGCAGAGGGGCCCAGACGGATCAGCCCCAGCATTTT. It codes for CASRGAQTDQPQHF.

This chain uses TRBV6-4 with TRBJ2-1; TRBD1 matches at 10 bases. The trim removed 5 bases at V and 6 bases at J, leaving 4 bases unmatched. Looked up from germline, CDR1 is MRHNA and CDR2 is SNTAGT. The CDR3 loop spans 14 amino acids. The DNA of the CDR3 is TGTGCCAGCAGTCGGACAGGGGGGATCAATGAGCAGTTCTTC. As protein: CASSRTGGINEQFF.

The chain recombines TRBV19 with TRBJ1-1; 11 bases map to TRBD1. The V gene end was trimmed by 4 bases and the J gene end by 5 bases; junction bases not matched to a gene: 6. This CDR3 region has 15 residues. Germline V gene lookup returns CDR1 LNHDA and CDR2 SQIVND (reference sequence). CDR3: CASSTTGTGGTEAFF. The CDR3 DNA reads TGTGCCAGTAGTACTACCGGGACAGGGGGTACTGAAGCTTTCTTT.

CDR3 nucleotide sequence: TGTGCCAGCAGCGACCCGGGACAGGGGTACACCTTC. Its protein is CASSDPGQGYTF. The chain links TRBV2 to TRBJ1-2, with TRBD1 identical over 10 bases. The CDR3 length is 12 residues. The V segment lost 6 bases and the J segment 11 bases; nucleotides outside the gene matches: 6. The germline gives CDR1 SNHLY, CDR2 FYNNEI.

The chain couples TRBV6-6 to TRBJ1-2; 7 bases are shared with TRBD1. The CDR3 contains 12 residues. With 6 bases clipped from V and 7 bases from J, the junction kept 5 bases outside the gene matches. Per germline, CDR1 MNHNY and CDR2 SVGAGI (reference sequence). The DNA of the CDR3 is TGTGCCAGCAGACCCCAGGGGGGTGGCTACACCTTC. Amino acids: CASRPQGGGYTF.

The chain employs TRBV7-8 and TRBJ2-1; D is perhaps TRBD1 (5 bases). The V gene's germline CDR1 is SGHVS and CDR2 FQNEAQ. Trimming pared 0 bases from V and 10 bases from J, leaving 19 bases between. This CDR3 contains 16 residues. CDR3 in amino acids: CASSLALQGRRSEQFF. In DNA, the CDR3 is TGTGCCAGCAGCTTAGCGCTGCAGGGCCGGCGGTCCGAGCAGTTCTTC.

The genes are TRBV5-6 and TRBJ2-1; maybe TRBD2 (6 bases). This CDR3 is built from 18 residues. Germline loops: CDR1 SGHDT, CDR2 YYEEEE. Trimming stripped 1 base from V and 2 bases from J, with 19 bases between. For the CDR3, the DNA is TGTGCCAGCAGCTTGTTCTTCTCGGCGGGGCTGGCCTACAATGAGCAGTTCTTC. This encodes CASSLFFSAGLAYNEQFF.

In its sample, this clone was seen a few times. This rearrangement joins TRBV25-1 to TRBJ1-6; D gene ambiguous. The V gene's germline CDR1 is MGHDK and CDR2 SYGVNS. Trimming pared 6 bases from V and 9 bases from J, leaving 12 bases between. The CDR3 is 13 amino acids. CDR3 amino acids: CASRGRTGSPLHF. For the CDR3, the DNA is TGTGCCAGCAGGGGGAGGACGGGTTCACCCCTCCACTTT. The full variable domain, rest sourced from reference TRBV25-1 and TRBJ1-6, is EADIYQTPRYLVIGTGKKITLECSQTMGHDKMYWYQQDPGMELHLIHYSYGVNSTEKGDLSSESTVSRIRTEHFPLTLESARPSHTSQYLCASRGRTGSPLHFGNGTRLTVT.

The chain employs TRBV7-2 and TRBJ1-4, with no clear D. The ends were cut back, 5 bases at V and 4 bases at J, with 8 bases in the middle. This CDR3 is built from 13 residues. Looked up from germline, CDR1 is SGHTA and CDR2 is FQGNSA. CDR3 loop: CASSVQVNEKLFF. The CDR3 DNA reads TGTGCCAGCAGCGTTCAGGTTAATGAAAAACTGTTTTTT.

The genes are TRBV5-1 and TRBJ1-1, with D possibly matching TRBD1 (6 bases). From germline, CDR1 is SGHRS and CDR2 YFSETQ. The CDR3 length is 14 residues. V was cut by 4 bases and J by 1 base, with 11 bases left in between. CDR3 region: CASSQDSTNTEAFF. The CDR3 bases are TGCGCCAGCAGCCAGGACAGCACGAACACTGAAGCTTTCTTT.

The chain uses TRBV6-5 and TRBJ1-4; D is possibly TRBD1 (5 bases). Trimming cost V 11 bases and J 3 bases, with 13 bases left between them. Germline V CDR1 and CDR2: MNHEY, SVGAGI. The CDR3 extends over 13 amino acids. CDR3 region: CASLGGANEKLFF. CDR3 bases: TGTGCCTCCCTGGGGGGGGCTAATGAAAAACTGTTTTTT.

The chain has TRBV6-1 and TRBJ2-1; D not resolved. In germline, CDR1 is MNHNS, CDR2 SASEGT. The CDR3 contains 10 residues. Trimming left V 1 base short and J 9 bases short, with 1 base between. The CDR3 nucleotides are TGTGCCAGCAGTGAAGGTGAGCAGTTCTTC. It specifies CASSEGEQFF.

V and J are TRBV13 and TRBJ2-7; TRBD1 agrees at 8 bases. Trimming removed 5 bases from V and 5 bases from J; junction bases left unmatched: 14. The CDR3 totals 16 residues. The germline V gene has CDR1 PRHDT and CDR2 FYEKMQ (reference sequence). CDR3 sequence: CASSAPTGAGRNEQYF. The CDR3 DNA reads as TGTGCCAGCAGCGCTCCGACAGGGGCTGGCAGGAACGAGCAGTACTTC.

This clone showed up just a few times. This sequence joins TRBV9 and TRBJ1-3; no definite D call. The CDR3 consists of 14 residues. The germline gives CDR1 SGDLS, CDR2 YYNGEE. V gave up 0 bases and J gave up 1 base, with 5 bases separating them. The CDR3: CASSVEGSGNTIYF. CDR3 nucleotides: TGTGCCAGCAGCGTAGAGGGTTCTGGAAACACCATATATTTT.

The sample holds one count of this clone. The chain couples TRBV18 to TRBJ2-7; either TRBD1 or TRBD2 may supply D (5 bases each). This CDR3 has 14 amino acids. V lost 8 bases to trimming and J lost 3 bases, with 17 bases between them. The germline V gene has CDR1 KGHSH and CDR2 LQKENI. The CDR3 loop reads CASARDPGNYEQYF. CDR3 bases: TGTGCCAGCGCCCGGGACCCTGGGAACTACGAGCAGTACTTC.

In its sample, this clone was seen a few times. The chain combines TRBV19 with TRBJ1-5; TRBD1 might be the D (5 bases). The germline V gene encodes CDR1 LNHDA and CDR2 SQIVND (reference sequence). V was trimmed by 6 bases and J by 4 bases, leaving 16 bases between them. The CDR3 has 15 amino acids. The CDR3 sequence is CASRHGQGDNQPQHF. DNA of the CDR3: TGTGCCAGTAGACATGGGCAGGGCGATAATCAGCCCCAGCATTTT. The full variable domain, rest sourced from reference TRBV19 and TRBJ1-5, is DGGITQSPKYLFRKEGQNVTLSCEQNLNHDAMYWYRQDPGQGLRLIYYSQIVNDFQKGDIAEGYSVSREKKESFPLTVTSAQKNPTAFYLCASRHGQGDNQPQHFGDGTRLSIL.

CDR3 sequence (DNA): TGTGCCAGCAGCCTCGAGCGGGGTCAGTGGGGGGAGCTGTTTTTT. Protein product: CASSLERGQWGELFF. The chain joins TRBV7-2 to TRBJ2-2, with 7 nucleotides matching TRBD2. The V segment lost 5 bases and the J segment 8 bases; nucleotides outside the gene matches: 11. Germline V lookup: CDR1 SGHTA, CDR2 FQGNSA. The CDR3 spans 15 residues.

This chain joins TRBV30 and TRBJ1-5; the D is unclear. The CDR3 spans 14 residues. The germline V and J ends were trimmed by 1 base and 9 bases, with 16 bases remaining between them. Germline V lookup: CDR1 GTSNPN, CDR2 SVGIG (reference sequence). DNA for the CDR3: TGTGCCTGGAGTGAACCGCCAGTGGGGTGGCCCCAGCATTTT. Translating it yields CAWSEPPVGWPQHF.

There are a few counts of this clone. The chain combines TRBV19 with TRBJ1-5, with D possibly TRBD1 on 6 matching bases. From germline, CDR1 is LNHDA and CDR2 SQIVND (reference sequence). V was trimmed by 6 bases and J by 0 bases, leaving 12 bases between them. The CDR3 runs 15 residues. DNA of the CDR3: TGTGCCAGTAGAGCAGACAGGAGTAGCAATCAGCCCCAGCATTTT. Translated: CASRADRSSNQPQHF. Filled out from reference TRBV19 and TRBJ1-5, the complete variable domain reads DGGITQSPKYLFRKEGQNVTLSCEQNLNHDAMYWYRQDPGQGLRLIYYSQIVNDFQKGDIAEGYSVSREKKESFPLTVTSAQKNPTAFYLCASRADRSSNQPQHFGDGTRLSIL.